The 20 T cell receptor beta chains below all came from one sample that was sequenced in a study of T-cell reconstitution after alpha-beta-depleted transplantation in children. A library of TCRbeta sequences, prepared with unique molecular identifiers, was generated. From the PCR reads, TCRdb called clonotypes with MiXCR, one entry per CDR3 protein. The table has about 980,000 distinct CDR3 sequences, around 30% seen once. Here the sequenced sample was PBMCs, mostly from graft donor cells, taken 360 days after TCRalphabeta/CD19-depleted stem cell transplant. Every receptor here comes from a boy less than two years old who had a stem cell transplant for SCID, so the T cells may come from the graft donor.

The genes are TRBV29-1 and TRBJ2-4; TRBD1 matches 7 bases. V was pared by 4 bases and J by 1 base, with 13 bases of the junction left unmatched. CDR1 and CDR2 from the germline V gene are SQVTM and ANQGSEA. The CDR3 is 17 amino acids. The CDR3 DNA follows: TGCAGCGTTGCCTTAAGGGTGACAGGGTGGGCCAAAAACATTCAGTACTTC. Translation: CSVALRVTGWAKNIQYF.

This clonotype appeared a few times. This sequence joins TRBV4-3 and TRBJ2-5; 11 bases agree with TRBD2. The CDR3 is 17 residues long. The V gene's germline CDR1 is LGHNA and CDR2 YSLEER. The J segment lost 2 bases and the V segment lost 3 bases, leaving 8 bases of the junction unmatched. Written as DNA, the CDR3 is TGCGCCAGCAGCCAGGTACTAGCGGGGGCCCTACAAGAGACCCAGTACTTC. This gives the protein CASSQVLAGALQETQYF.

This clonotype was recorded a few times. This sequence joins TRBV15 and TRBJ2-7; D gene uncertain. This CDR3 has 15 amino acids. Looked up from germline, CDR1 is LNHNV and CDR2 is YYDKDF (reference sequence). The V and J ends lost 3 bases and 1 base respectively, with 13 bases between them. CDR3 in amino acids: CATSRHLPGSYEQYF. The CDR3 region has the DNA TGTGCCACCAGCAGGCACCTGCCAGGATCCTACGAGCAGTACTTC.

The genes are TRBV4-3 and TRBJ2-5, with TRBD1 as a possible D gene (6 bases). CDR1 LGHNA and CDR2 YSLEER come from the germline V gene. The CDR3 is 15 residues long. Trimming pared 0 bases from V and 4 bases from J, leaving 12 bases between. CDR3 protein: CASSQDRGWRETQYF. The CDR3 DNA reads as TGCGCCAGCAGCCAAGATAGGGGGTGGCGAGAGACCCAGTACTTC.

The chain links TRBV7-9 to TRBJ2-7, with D perhaps assigned TRBD1 or TRBD2 (5 bases each). The CDR3 is 14 residues long. V was pared by 3 bases and J by 5 bases, with 14 bases between. Germline V gives CDR1 SEHNR, CDR2 FQNEAQ (reference sequence). In nucleotides, the CDR3 is TGTGCCAGCAGCTTTCGTCGGGGCCTGGACGAGCAGTACTTC. Protein: CASSFRRGLDEQYF. The whole variable domain, filled in from reference TRBV7-9 and TRBJ2-7, reads DTGVSQNPRHKITKRGQNVTFRCDPISEHNRLYWYRQTLGQGPEFLTYFQNEAQLEKSRLLSDRFSAERPKGSFSTLEIQRTEQGDSAMYLCASSFRRGLDEQYFGPGTRLTVT.

The chain combines TRBV4-1 with TRBJ2-4, with D perhaps matching TRBD2 (5 bases). This CDR3 has 15 amino acids. Germline lookup yields CDR1 MGHRA and CDR2 YSYEKL. The V and J ends lost 1 base and 3 bases respectively, with 10 bases between them. CDR3: CASSQGPGNKNIQYF. CDR3 bases: TGCGCCAGCAGCCAAGGACCGGGGAACAAAAACATTCAGTACTTC.

The chain is built from TRBV5-1 and TRBJ2-1, with D perhaps matching TRBD2 (5 bases). V was shortened by 5 bases and J by 0 bases, with 12 bases between the two germline ends. The CDR3 totals 15 residues. Germline lookup yields CDR1 SGHRS and CDR2 YFSETQ. CDR3 sequence (DNA): TGCGCCAGCAGACCCGACGGGGTCTCCTACAATGAGCAGTTCTTC. This translates into CASRPDGVSYNEQFF.

The rearrangement uses TRBV12-3 or TRBV12-4 and TRBJ2-1; TRBD2 aligns across 7 bases. This CDR3 contains 12 residues. V lost 5 bases and J lost 12; bases outside the gene matches: 7. Here the CDR3 reads CASSRMAGVQFF. CDR3 nucleotide sequence: TGTGCCAGCAGTAGGATGGCGGGAGTGCAGTTCTTC.

The chain has TRBV20-1 and TRBJ2-5, with D possibly matching TRBD1 (6 bases). CDR1 is DFQATT, CDR2 SNEGSKA, per germline (reference sequence). There are 16 residues in the CDR3. V lost 2 bases and J 4 bases, leaving 20 bases between the germline ends. The CDR3, as DNA: TGCAGTGCTAGAAAACGTCGGGCGCAGGGGAGAGAGACCCAGTACTTC. Translated, it gives CSARKRRAQGRETQYF.

The J gene is TRBJ2-1, the V gene TRBV4-1; 10 bases match TRBD1. This CDR3 region has 16 residues. Trimming cost V 3 bases and J 5 bases; bases outside gene matches: 7. The germline gives CDR1 MGHRA, CDR2 YSYEKL. CDR3 region: CASSHEGQGSHNEQFF. In DNA form, the CDR3 reads TGCGCCAGCAGCCACGAGGGACAGGGGAGCCACAATGAGCAGTTCTTC.

The chain employs TRBV5-1 and TRBJ2-5; 9 bases map to TRBD1. The CDR3 covers 14 residues. With V trimmed by 3 bases and J by 1 base, 1 base remained unmatched. Germline V gives CDR1 SGHRS, CDR2 YFSETQ. CDR3 bases: TGCGCCAGCAGCTGGGACAGGGTCCAAGAGACCCAGTACTTC. Translation: CASSWDRVQETQYF.

The rearrangement uses TRBV6-5 and TRBJ2-1; D unresolved. Looked up from germline, CDR1 is MNHEY and CDR2 is SVGAGI. This CDR3 spans 13 amino acids. V was clipped by 0 bases and J by 5 bases, with 5 bases between them. DNA for the CDR3: TGTGCCAGCAGTTACTCAGGCAACAATGAGCAGTTCTTC. Protein: CASSYSGNNEQFF.

V usage is TRBV6-5 and J usage is TRBJ1-6; D is perhaps TRBD1 (6 bases). This CDR3 region has 14 residues. Germline V gene lookup returns CDR1 MNHEY and CDR2 SVGAGI. Trimming removed 2 bases at V and 7 bases at J, with 9 bases between. As DNA, the CDR3 is TGTGCCAGCAGTTACGCGGGACAAAATTCACCCCTCCACTTT. It specifies CASSYAGQNSPLHF.

V gene TRBV11-2 combines with J gene TRBJ2-7; TRBD1 might be the D (5 bases). This CDR3 comprises 12 residues. V gave up 4 bases and J gave up 9 bases, with 13 bases separating them. From germline, CDR1 is SGHAT and CDR2 FQNNGV. Here the CDR3 DNA reads TGTGCCAGCAGCTCAGATGGGGCTGGGCAGTACTTC. This codes for CASSSDGAGQYF.

Turning to this clonotype: Its ends do not fully match the called genes, so a read error is possible. The rearrangement joins TRBV15 to TRBJ2-1; the match to TRBD1 covers 8 bases. In germline, CDR1 is LNHNV, CDR2 YYDKDF (reference sequence). The CDR3 extends over 17 amino acids. CDR3 DNA sequence: TGTGCCACCGGCAGAGATATGGGGACAGGTCGGGGCAATGAGCAGTTCTTC. This codes for CATGRDMGTGRGNEQFF.

The chain joins TRBV7-2 to TRBJ2-2, with a weak D call TRBD1 (5 bases). Trimming cost V 6 bases and J 4 bases, with 15 bases left between them. The CDR3 spans 15 residues. Germline CDR1 is SGHTA and CDR2 is FQGNSA. CDR3 sequence reads: CASSPRGGPTGELFF. The CDR3 DNA is TGTGCCAGCAGTCCTAGGGGCGGACCCACCGGGGAGCTGTTTTTT.

The J gene is TRBJ2-4, the V gene TRBV5-6, with D perhaps TRBD1 or TRBD2 (5 bases each). V shed 6 bases and J shed 0 bases, with 22 bases lying between them. Germline values: CDR1 SGHDT, CDR2 YYEEEE. The CDR3 is made up of 18 amino acids. The CDR3 region has the DNA TGTGCCAGCACCGTTAAAGCTTATCGAGGGACAGCCAAAAACATTCAGTACTTC. Translated, it gives CASTVKAYRGTAKNIQYF. The full variable domain, with the rest looked up from reference TRBV5-6 and TRBJ2-4, is DAGVTQSPTHLIKTRGQQVTLRCSPKSGHDTVSWYQQALGQGPQFIFQYYEEEERQRGNFPDRFSGHQFPNYSSELNVNALLLGDSALYLCASTVKAYRGTAKNIQYFGAGTRLSVL.

This clonotype was counted a few times. V usage is TRBV3-1 and J usage is TRBJ2-1; D tentatively reads TRBD1 or TRBD2 (5 bases each). CDR3 length: 15 amino acids. The germline V gene encodes CDR1 LGHDT and CDR2 YNNKEL (reference sequence). V was trimmed by 5 bases and J by 3 bases, leaving 14 bases between them. The CDR3 nucleotides are TGTGCCAGCAGCGGGGTTGGGGCGGGCTACAATGAGCAGTTCTTC. Amino acid sequence: CASSGVGAGYNEQFF.

The rearrangement uses TRBV15 and TRBJ1-1; the D is unclear. The CDR3 extends over 15 amino acids. The germline CDR1 and CDR2 sequences are LNHNV and YYDKDF (reference sequence). Trimming took off 1 base at V and 1 base at J, with 10 bases between the two ends. The CDR3 sequence: CATSRVGSWNTEAFF. CDR3 in DNA: TGTGCCACCAGCAGAGTTGGGAGTTGGAACACTGAAGCTTTCTTT.

This clonotype turned up a few times. The DNA of the CDR3 is TGTGCCAGCAGCTTGCCAGCGGTGCTCACAGATACGCAGTATTTT. Translating gives CASSLPAVLTDTQYF. The chain couples TRBV5-5 to TRBJ2-3; D is perhaps TRBD2 (5 bases). Looked up from germline, CDR1 is SGHKS and CDR2 is YYEKEE (reference sequence). V lost 1 base and J lost 2, with 11 bases in between. CDR3 length: 15 residues.